Listed below are T cell receptor beta chains from one sample, sequenced in a study of OX40 agonist ivuxolimab in advanced cancers. TCRdb's copy holds only in-frame clones and misses some; the assay was immunoSEQ multiplex PCR. The sample lists 85,000 to 100,000 clones; approximately 85% were seen once. The specimen was CD4+ or CD8+ T cells sorted from blood, collected in a trial of the OX40 agonist ivuxolimab. These receptors were taken from an adult with an advanced solid tumor such as melanoma, head and neck, liver or kidney cancer. Each CDR3 is given with its conserved first and last residue. D genes are given only for firm matches. Clone size appears in some rows only: once, few, many, or a class for an expanded clone.

J: TRBJ2-3
V: TRBV7-8
size: few
D: TRBD2
DNA: TGTGCCAGCAGCTTAGTGGGCGGGACTAGCGGGGATGGAGATACGCAGTATTTT
CDR3: CASSLVGGTSGDGDTQYF

J: TRBJ2-1
V: TRBV11-1
size: -
D: -
DNA: TGTGCCAGCAGCTGGGTCGATGAGCAGTTCTTC
CDR3: CASSWVDEQFF

J: TRBJ2-2
V: TRBV18
size: -
D: -
DNA: TGTGCCAGCTCACCACAGGTCTCGGGGACCGGGGAGCTGTTTTTT
CDR3: CASSPQVSGTGELFF

J: TRBJ1-1
V: TRBV30
size: -
D: -
DNA: TGTGCCTGGAGGAGAGAGGGGTTTGGTGAAGCTTTCTTT
CDR3: CAWRREGFGEAFF

J: TRBJ2-1
V: TRBV5-1
size: once
D: -
DNA: TGCGCCAGCAGCCCAGCCTTACAGGGCAATGAGCAGTTCTTC
CDR3: CASSPALQGNEQFF

J: TRBJ1-5
V: TRBV2
size: -
D: -
DNA: TGTGCCAGCAGTGAATGGGTAGAACCCCAGCATTTT
CDR3: CASSEWVEPQHF

J: TRBJ2-7
V: TRBV30
size: -
D: TRBD1
DNA: TGTGCCTGGGGAAGAGGACAGGCCTACGAGCAGTACTTC
CDR3: CAWGRGQAYEQYF

J: TRBJ1-1
V: TRBV7-8
size: -
D: -
DNA: TGTGCCGACGAGGGCACTGAAGCTTTCTTT
CDR3: CADEGTEAFF

J: TRBJ2-5
V: TRBV7-2
size: once
D: TRBD2
DNA: TGTGCCAGCAGCCCAGGACTAGCGGGAGAATGGGCCCAGTACTTC
CDR3: CASSPGLAGEWAQYF

J: TRBJ2-7
V: TRBV7-3
size: -
D: -
DNA: TGTGCCAGCAGCTTAACAGGGTCGGGCGAGCAGTACTTC
CDR3: CASSLTGSGEQYF

J: TRBJ2-1
V: TRBV7-2
size: -
D: -
DNA: TGTGCCAGCAGCTGGGGGGCGAACAATGAGCAGTTCTTC
CDR3: CASSWGANNEQFF

J: TRBJ2-2
V: TRBV6-5
size: -
D: TRBD2
DNA: TGTGCCAGCCTACAAGCGGGGAGCACCGGGGAGCTGTTTTTT
CDR3: CASLQAGSTGELFF

J: TRBJ1-2
V: TRBV19
size: -
D: -
DNA: TGTGCCAGTAGGGATACAGGTGGGGACTATGGCTACACCTTC
CDR3: CASRDTGGDYGYTF

J: TRBJ1-2
V: TRBV6-5
size: -
D: -
DNA: TGTGCCAGCAGTTCCCGGGGGGATTCCAGTCTCTATGGCTACACCTTC
CDR3: CASSSRGDSSLYGYTF

J: TRBJ2-2
V: TRBV7-3
size: -
D: TRBD1
DNA: TGTGCCAGCAGCTACGACAGGGGTAGAACCGGGGAGCTGTTTTTT
CDR3: CASSYDRGRTGELFF

J: TRBJ2-5
V: TRBV10-3
size: -
D: TRBD2
DNA: TGTGCCATCAGCGGGGGGGAGGAGACCCAGTACTTC
CDR3: CAISGGEETQYF

J: TRBJ1-1
V: TRBV5-1
size: -
D: -
DNA: TGCGCCAGCAGGGCGACAGAAAGCGCTGAAGCTTTCTTT
CDR3: CASRATESAEAFF

J: TRBJ2-3
V: TRBV4-3
size: -
D: TRBD2
DNA: TGCGCCAGCAGCCAGGGACTAGCGGCCCCAGATACGCAGTATTTT
CDR3: CASSQGLAAPDTQYF

J: TRBJ1-2
V: TRBV4-1
size: -
D: -
DNA: TGCGCCAGCAGCCAAGATAACGATCCTTACTATGGCTACACCTTC
CDR3: CASSQDNDPYYGYTF

J: TRBJ2-6
V: TRBV7-9
size: once
D: -
DNA: TGTGCCAGCAGCTTAACTGGGGCCAACGTCCTGACTTTC
CDR3: CASSLTGANVLTF

J: TRBJ2-3
V: TRBV5-6
size: -
D: TRBD2
DNA: TGTGCCAGCAGCCCCGGACTAGTTTCCACAGATACGCAGTATTTT
CDR3: CASSPGLVSTDTQYF

J: TRBJ2-3
V: TRBV5-1
size: -
D: TRBD1
DNA: TGCGCCAGCAGCTTGGGGGGACAGAACACAGATACGCAGTATTTT
CDR3: CASSLGGQNTDTQYF

J: TRBJ2-5
V: TRBV4-1
size: once
D: -
DNA: TGCGCCAGCAGCCAGGTGCGTGGGGAGACCCAGTACTTC
CDR3: CASSQVRGETQYF

J: TRBJ2-1
V: TRBV9
size: -
D: TRBD1
DNA: TGTGCCAGCAGCGTAGGGGGACAGTTGAACAATGAGCAGTTCTTC
CDR3: CASSVGGQLNNEQFF

J: TRBJ1-2
V: TRBV6-1
size: -
D: -
DNA: TGTGCCAGCTTGAGGTTTGACTATGGCTACACCTTC
CDR3: CASLRFDYGYTF

J: TRBJ2-5
V: TRBV30
size: once
D: -
DNA: TGTGCCTGGGGACGGGGAGTATCAGAGACCCAGTACTTC
CDR3: CAWGRGVSETQYF

J: TRBJ1-2
V: TRBV4-3
size: -
D: -
DNA: TGCGCCAGCAGCCCATATACTCGGACAGCTAACTATGGCTACACCTTC
CDR3: CASSPYTRTANYGYTF

J: TRBJ2-3
V: TRBV6-1
size: -
D: -
DNA: TGTGCCAGCAGTGAAGCTCTAGCGCCAAGCACAGATACGCAGTATTTT
CDR3: CASSEALAPSTDTQYF

J: TRBJ2-7
V: TRBV5-1
size: -
D: TRBD1
DNA: TGCGCCAGCAGCTCGACCGGGACAGGGTCCTACGAGCAGTACTTC
CDR3: CASSSTGTGSYEQYF

J: TRBJ1-5
V: TRBV5-4
size: -
D: -
DNA: TGTGCCAGCAGCACGTGGGGGTTCAATCAGCCCCAGCATTTT
CDR3: CASSTWGFNQPQHF

J: TRBJ1-4
V: TRBV5-4
size: few
D: -
DNA: TGTGCCAGCAGCTTGGAGCAGGGCGGGGAAAAACTGTTTTTT
CDR3: CASSLEQGGEKLFF

J: TRBJ1-2
V: TRBV5-6
size: -
D: -
DNA: TGTGCCAGCAGCTTTGACGGTGGGGGGTATGGCTACACCTTC
CDR3: CASSFDGGGYGYTF